This entry lists 17 T cell receptor beta chains sequenced from one sample in a study of monozygotic twins with inflammatory bowel disease (dated by TCRdb to about 2019). Library method: 5' RACE. TCRdb lists the instrument as Illumina HiSeq 2500. TCRdb reprocessed the reads, reporting each CDR3 protein sequence once and no DNA. For this sample, the table gives 300,000 to 450,000 distinct CDR3 sequences. The ten largest clones add up to just over 2.5% of the sample. The sequencing sample was made of blood. These receptors were collected from a human donor with ulcerative colitis or Crohn's disease, or a healthy co-twin of an affected twin (not recorded which).

This rearrangement joins TRBV12-3 or TRBV12-4 to TRBJ2-5. This CDR3 contains 14 residues. The CDR3 protein is CASSLAGVSETQYF.

The chain links TRBV27 to TRBJ1-5. The CDR3 contains 15 residues. CDR1 and CDR2 from the germline V gene are MNHEY and SMNVEV (reference sequence). The CDR3 sequence: CASSLSRGYDQPQHF.

The CDR3 protein is CASSLEVAGGTRDSTDTQYF. This rearrangement joins TRBV7-8 to TRBJ2-3; TCRdb's D call, TRBD2, is unchecked because there is no DNA. CDR1 is SGHVS and CDR2 is FQNEAQ in the germline V gene. The CDR3 consists of 20 residues.

The rearrangement links TRBV5-1 to TRBJ2-7; TCRdb names TRBD1, which stays unverified in the absence of DNA. The CDR3 has 13 amino acids. The germline CDR1 and CDR2 sequences are SGHRS and YFSETQ. CDR3 in amino acids: CASSLAQGSEQYF. The full variable domain, in which reference TRBV5-1 and TRBJ2-7 provide the parts outside the CDR3, is KAGVTQTPRYLIKTRGQQVTLSCSPISGHRSVSWYQQTPGQGLQFLFEYFSETQRNKGNFPGRFSGRQFSNSRSEMNVSTLELGDSALYLCASSLAQGSEQYFGPGTRLTVT.

V usage is TRBV9 and J usage is TRBJ1-5; the TRBD1 assignment by TCRdb is unverifiable without DNA. This CDR3 has 14 amino acids. Germline CDR1 and CDR2: SGDLS and YYNGEE. The CDR3 here is CASSGGTYFQPQHF.

The chain is built from TRBV24-1 and TRBJ2-3; the TCRdb call, TRBD1, lacks DNA for checking. CDR3 length equals 17 residues. Germline V gene lookup returns CDR1 KGHDR and CDR2 SFDVKD. The CDR3 here is CATSDPTGTGEWDTQYF.

V is TRBV20-1 and J is TRBJ2-6. Germline V gives CDR1 DFQATT, CDR2 SNEGSKA (reference sequence). CDR3 length: 13 residues. CDR3: CSAWDSGANVLTF.

The V call is TRBV5-1, the J call TRBJ2-4; the D call of TRBD1 rests on TCRdb alone, since no DNA is present to check it. The germline CDR1 and CDR2 sequences are SGHRS and YFSETQ. The CDR3 has 14 residues. CDR3 in amino acids: CACSPGTVDGIQYF.

The chain has TRBV4-2 and TRBJ1-5. The CDR3 is 13 amino acids. CDR1 and CDR2 (germline): LGHNA, YNFKEQ. The CDR3 loop reads CASSLGQNQPQHF.

The rearrangement joins TRBV28 to TRBJ2-3; TCRdb indicates TRBD2, and absent DNA this call remains unverified. The CDR3 runs 15 residues. Germline CDR1 reads MDHEN; CDR2 reads SYDVKM. CDR3 amino acids: CASRLGQFSPDTQYF.

The chain joins TRBV11-2 to TRBJ2-1; the TCRdb D gene call, TRBD1, has no DNA to confirm it. CDR1 and CDR2 from the germline V gene are SGHAT and FQNNGV. This CDR3 is built from 16 residues. The CDR3 reads CASSLGGQGSYNEQFF.

The chain is built from TRBV11-2 and TRBJ2-5; TCRdb names TRBD1, which stays unverified in the absence of DNA. The CDR3 sequence is 15 residues long. Germline CDR1 reads SGHAT; CDR2 reads FQNNGV. CDR3: CASSLPTGSQETQYF.

The rearrangement links TRBV11-2 to TRBJ2-1; the D gene TCRdb calls, TRBD1, cannot be checked with no DNA. The CDR3 has 16 residues. Germline V CDR1 and CDR2: SGHAT, FQNNGV. The CDR3 sequence is CASTPWTHSNYNEQFF.

The V call is TRBV11-3, the J call TRBJ2-1; TCRdb's D call of TRBD1 is untestable without DNA. CDR1 is SGHNT, CDR2 YENEEA, per germline. This CDR3 has 16 residues. CDR3 protein: CASSGGGRMRINEQFF.

V usage is TRBV4-1 and J usage is TRBJ1-1. Germline V gene lookup returns CDR1 MGHRA and CDR2 YSYEKL. This CDR3 region has 16 residues. Here the CDR3 reads CASSQDVARGNTEAFF.

CDR3 amino acids: CASSLPPQGANEQYF. The V call is TRBV5-5, the J call TRBJ2-7; TCRdb proposes TRBD1, but this gene call is untestable without DNA. Germline V gene data show CDR1 as SGHKS and CDR2 as YYEKEE (reference sequence). This CDR3 contains 15 residues.

V usage is TRBV6-2 or TRBV6-3 and J usage is TRBJ2-7; lacking DNA, the TRBD1 call made by TCRdb goes unchecked. CDR1 and CDR2 from the germline V gene are MNHEY and SVGEGT. This CDR3 contains 15 residues. The chain's CDR3 is CASNIPGTATYEQYF.